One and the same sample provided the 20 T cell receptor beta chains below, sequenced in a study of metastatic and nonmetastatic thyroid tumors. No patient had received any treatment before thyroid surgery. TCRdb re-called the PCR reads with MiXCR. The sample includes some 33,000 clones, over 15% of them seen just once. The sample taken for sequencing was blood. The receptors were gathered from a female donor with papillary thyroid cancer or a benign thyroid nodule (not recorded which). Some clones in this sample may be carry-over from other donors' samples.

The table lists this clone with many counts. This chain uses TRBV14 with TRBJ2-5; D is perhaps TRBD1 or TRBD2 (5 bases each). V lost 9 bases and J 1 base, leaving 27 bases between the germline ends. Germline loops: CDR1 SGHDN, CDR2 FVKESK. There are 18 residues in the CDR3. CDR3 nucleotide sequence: TGTGCCAGTCACAGGTCTAGGGAGCCACAAGTGGTCCAAGAGACCCAGTACTTC. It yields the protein CASHRSREPQVVQETQYF.

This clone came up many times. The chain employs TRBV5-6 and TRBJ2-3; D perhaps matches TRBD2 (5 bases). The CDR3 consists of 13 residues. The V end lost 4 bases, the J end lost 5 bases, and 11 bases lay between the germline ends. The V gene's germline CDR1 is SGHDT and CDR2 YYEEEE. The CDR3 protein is CASSPHAGDTQYF. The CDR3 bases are TGTGCCAGCAGCCCGCACGCGGGAGATACGCAGTATTTT.

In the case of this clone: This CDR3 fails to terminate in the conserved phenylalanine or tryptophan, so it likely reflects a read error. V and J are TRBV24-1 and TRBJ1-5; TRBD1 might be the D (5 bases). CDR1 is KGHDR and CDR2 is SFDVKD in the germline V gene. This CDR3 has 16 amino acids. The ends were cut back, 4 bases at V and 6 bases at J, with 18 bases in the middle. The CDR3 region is CATSDAGGTEGQPQHL. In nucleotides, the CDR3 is TGTGCCACCAGTGACGCTGGAGGGACGGAGGGTCAGCCCCAGCATCTT.

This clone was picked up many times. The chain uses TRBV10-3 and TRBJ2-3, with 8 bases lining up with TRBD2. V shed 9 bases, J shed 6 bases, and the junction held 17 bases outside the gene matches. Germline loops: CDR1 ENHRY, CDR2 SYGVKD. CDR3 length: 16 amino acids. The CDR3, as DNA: TGTGCCATGGCGAAGAGAGCGGGAGAAAGAGGTGATACGCAGTATTTT. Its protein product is CAMAKRAGERGDTQYF.

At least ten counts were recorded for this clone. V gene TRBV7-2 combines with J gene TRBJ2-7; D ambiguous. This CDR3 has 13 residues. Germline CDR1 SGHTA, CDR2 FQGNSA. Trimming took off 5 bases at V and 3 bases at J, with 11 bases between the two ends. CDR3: CASSAPPIYEQYF. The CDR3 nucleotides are TGTGCCAGCAGCGCCCCACCCATCTACGAGCAGTACTTC. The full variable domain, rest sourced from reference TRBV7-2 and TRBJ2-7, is GAGVSQSPSNKVTEKGKDVELRCDPISGHTALYWYRQSLGQGLEFLIYFQGNSAPDKSGLPSDRFSAERTGGSVSTLTIQRTQQEDSAVYLCASSAPPIYEQYFGPGTRLTVT.

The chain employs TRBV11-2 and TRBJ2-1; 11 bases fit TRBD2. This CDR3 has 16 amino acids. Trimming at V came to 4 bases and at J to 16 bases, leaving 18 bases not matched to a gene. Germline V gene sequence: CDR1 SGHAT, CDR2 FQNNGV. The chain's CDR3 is CASSSKASGGRDDHFF. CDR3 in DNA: TGTGCCAGCAGCTCCAAGGCTAGCGGGGGGCGCGATGATCATTTCTTC.

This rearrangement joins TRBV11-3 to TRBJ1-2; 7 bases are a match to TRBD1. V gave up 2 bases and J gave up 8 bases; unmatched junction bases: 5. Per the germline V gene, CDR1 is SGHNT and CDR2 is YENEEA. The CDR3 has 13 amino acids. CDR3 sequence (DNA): TGTGCCAGCAGCTTACGGGACAGCAGGGGCTACACCTTC. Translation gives CASSLRDSRGYTF.

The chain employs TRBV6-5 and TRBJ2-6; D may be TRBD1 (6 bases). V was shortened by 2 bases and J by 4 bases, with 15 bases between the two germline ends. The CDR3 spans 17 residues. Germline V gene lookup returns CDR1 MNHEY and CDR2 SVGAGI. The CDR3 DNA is TGTGCCAGCAGTTACGGGAATTCAGGGGCCGGGGCCAACGTCCTGACTTTC. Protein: CASSYGNSGAGANVLTF.

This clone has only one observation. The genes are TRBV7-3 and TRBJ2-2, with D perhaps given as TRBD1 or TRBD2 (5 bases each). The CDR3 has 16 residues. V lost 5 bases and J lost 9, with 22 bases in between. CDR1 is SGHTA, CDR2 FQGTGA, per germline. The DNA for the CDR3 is TGTGCCAGCAGCCCTAGCCGGTGGTCGGGGACCTGGGAGCTGTTTTTT. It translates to CASSPSRWSGTWELFF.

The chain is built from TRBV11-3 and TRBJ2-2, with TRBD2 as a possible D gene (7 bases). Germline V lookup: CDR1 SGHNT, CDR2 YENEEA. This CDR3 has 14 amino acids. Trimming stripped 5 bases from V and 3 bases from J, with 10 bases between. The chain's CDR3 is CASSPRGHTGELFF. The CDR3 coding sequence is TGTGCCAGCAGCCCGCGGGGGCACACCGGGGAGCTGTTTTTT.

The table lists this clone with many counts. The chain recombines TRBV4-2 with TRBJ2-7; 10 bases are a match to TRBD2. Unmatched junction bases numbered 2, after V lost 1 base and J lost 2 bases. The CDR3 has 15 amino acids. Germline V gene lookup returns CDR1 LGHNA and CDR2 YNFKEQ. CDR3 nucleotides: TGTGCCAGCAGCCAAGCTAGCGGGAGCACCTACGAGCAGTACTTC. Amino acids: CASSQASGSTYEQYF.

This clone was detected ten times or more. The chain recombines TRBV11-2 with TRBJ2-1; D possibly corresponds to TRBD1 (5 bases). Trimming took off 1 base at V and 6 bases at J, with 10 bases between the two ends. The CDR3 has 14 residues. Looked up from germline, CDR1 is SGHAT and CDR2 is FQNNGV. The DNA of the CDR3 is TGTGCCAGCAGCTTAGTCCAGGGTGGCAATGAGCAGTTCTTC. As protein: CASSLVQGGNEQFF.

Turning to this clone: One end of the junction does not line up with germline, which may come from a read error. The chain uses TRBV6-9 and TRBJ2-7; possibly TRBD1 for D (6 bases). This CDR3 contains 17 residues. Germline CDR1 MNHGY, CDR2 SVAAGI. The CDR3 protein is CASSEYRVLRTRYEQYF. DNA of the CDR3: TGCGCCAGCAGTGAGTACAGGGTTTTACGAACGAGATACGAGCAGTACTTC.

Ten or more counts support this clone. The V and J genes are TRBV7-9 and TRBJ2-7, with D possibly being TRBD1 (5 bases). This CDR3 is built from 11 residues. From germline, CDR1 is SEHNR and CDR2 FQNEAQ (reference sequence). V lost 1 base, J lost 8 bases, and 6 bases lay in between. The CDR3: CASSLEGQQYF. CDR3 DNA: TGTGCCAGCAGCTTAGAGGGGCAGCAGTACTTC.

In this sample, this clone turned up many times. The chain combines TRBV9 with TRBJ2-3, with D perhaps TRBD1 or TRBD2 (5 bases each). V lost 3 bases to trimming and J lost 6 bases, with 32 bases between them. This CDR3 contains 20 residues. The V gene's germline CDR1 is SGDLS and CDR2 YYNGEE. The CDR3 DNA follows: TGTGCCAGCAGCGAAACGAGGGCGGGTACGGGCACAGCGGACATCGATACGCAGTATTTT. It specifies CASSETRAGTGTADIDTQYF.

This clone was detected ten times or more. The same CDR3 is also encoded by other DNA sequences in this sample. Here the CDR3 reads CAWNSGTGDEQYF. For the CDR3, the DNA is TGTGCCTGGAATTCTGGGACAGGGGACGAGCAGTACTTC. J is TRBJ2-7 and V is TRBV30; TRBD1 matches 10 bases. V lost 4 bases to trimming and J lost 5 bases; unmatched junction nucleotides: 5. Germline V gives CDR1 GTSNPN, CDR2 SVGIG (reference sequence). The CDR3 contains 13 residues.

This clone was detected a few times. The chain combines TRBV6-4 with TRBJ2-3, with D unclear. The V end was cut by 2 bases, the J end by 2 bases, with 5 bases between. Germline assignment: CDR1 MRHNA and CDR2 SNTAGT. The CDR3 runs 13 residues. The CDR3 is CASSDSYTDTQYF. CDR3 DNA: TGTGCCAGCAGTGACAGTTACACAGATACGCAGTATTTT.

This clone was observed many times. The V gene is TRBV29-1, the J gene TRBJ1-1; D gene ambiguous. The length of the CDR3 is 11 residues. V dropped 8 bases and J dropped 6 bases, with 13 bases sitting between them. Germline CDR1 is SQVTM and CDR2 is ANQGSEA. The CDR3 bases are TGCAGCTCTACCCTAAGGGCTGAAGCTTTCTTT. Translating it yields CSSTLRAEAFF.

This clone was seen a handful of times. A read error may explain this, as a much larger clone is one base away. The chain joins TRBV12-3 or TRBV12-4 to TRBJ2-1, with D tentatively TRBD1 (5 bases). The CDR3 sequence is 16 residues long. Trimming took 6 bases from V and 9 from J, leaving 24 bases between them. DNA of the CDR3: TGTGCCAGCAGCCCCCAGATTGCGGTGGGGCCAGGTGAGCAGTTCTTC. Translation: CASSPQIAVGPGEQFF.

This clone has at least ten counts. The CDR3 DNA reads TGCGCCAGCAGCCAAGATCGGACGGCCAATGAGCAGTTCTTC. Protein sequence: CASSQDRTANEQFF. V usage is TRBV4-1 and J usage is TRBJ2-1; D is undetermined. The CDR3 covers 14 residues. Germline V gene lookup returns CDR1 MGHRA and CDR2 YSYEKL. Trimming shortened V by 0 bases and J by 6 bases, and 9 bases separated the two germline ends.